The present T cell receptor beta chain was sequenced within a study of post-analysis software for immune sequencing data. Each TCR beta cDNA library carried unique molecular identifiers. TCRdb re-derived calls from the PCR reads in MiXCR, one entry per CDR3 protein. Found here are 740,000 or so distinct CDR3 sequences, roughly 58% of them singletons; the top ten hold about 4.5%. Study-wide points: Patients with multiple sclerosis recorded significantly lower normalized Chao1 diversity than controls, the study found. Patients used about 5 TRBV segments, including TRBV5-6, TRBV5-1 and TRBV20-1, more often than controls.

On this clonotype: What it recognizes is unknown.

V was pared by 7 bases and J by 5 bases, with 12 bases of the junction left unmatched. CDR3 size: 16 residues. CDR1 and CDR2 (germline): SQVTM, ANQGSEA. The sample comprised blood. The V gene is TRBV29-1, the J gene TRBJ2-1; 12 bases match TRBD2. The sequence came from a girl aged 5-17 years with multiple sclerosis. CDR3 sequence reads: CSGVLAGGSMNNEQFF. CDR3 coding DNA: TGCAGCGGAGTACTAGCGGGAGGTTCCATGAACAATGAGCAGTTCTTC.